These 28 T cell receptor beta chains originate from one sample sequenced in a study of CD8+ T cells in alopecia areata. Isolated RNA was reverse transcribed into cDNA used as the sequencing template. Generated by immunoSEQ multiplex PCR, the TCRdb table keeps only in-frame clones and is missing some. The sample is made up of 7,500 to 10,000 clones, none counted only once. On the basis of CD4, CD8alpha, NKG2D, NKG2ACE and other markers, pooled cutaneous lymph node cells were sorted. Sequenced: CD8+ T cells sorted from a lymph node. All receptors come from a C3H/HeJ mouse with alopecia areata. Mouse strain MHC haplotype: H2-k.

As to this clone: Gene labels here are mouse ones. The sequenced fragment ends 4 residues before the CDR3 boundary, so the rest is inferred from the germline J gene. V is TRBV4 and J is TRBJ1-1; no clear D. The CDR3 consists of 12 residues. V lost 5 bases and J 1 base, leaving 5 bases between the germline ends. Germline V lookup: CDR1 LGHDT, CDR2 YNNKQL (reference sequence). The sequenced CDR3 bases are TGTGCCAGCAGCAACAGAAACACA. This sequence encodes CASSNRNT. The whole CDR3 sequence reads CASSNRNTEVFF.

This clone was recorded many times. Gene names and germline refer to mouse. From the germline J gene comes the end of the CDR3, since the read stops 4 residues before it. The V call is TRBV1, the J call TRBJ2-7, with 7 bases that match TRBD2. This CDR3 has 15 amino acids. V gave up 0 bases and J gave up 0 bases; unmatched junction bases: 2. Germline V gives CDR1 NSQYPW, CDR2 LRSPGD (reference sequence). The CDR3 protein is CTCSADTGDSYEQYF. Incomplete CDR3 DNA: TGCACCTGCAGTGCAGACACTGGGGACTCCTAT.

This clone was detected ten times or more. Germline and genes here are mouse. The sequence runs out 4 residues before the end of the CDR3; the remainder is reconstructed from the germline J gene. V usage is TRBV13-3 and J usage is TRBJ2-5; 9 nucleotides agree with TRBD2. This CDR3 is built from 13 residues. Germline CDR1 NNHDY, CDR2 SYVADS. The CDR3 is CASSRTGEDTQYF. CDR3 DNA, as far as it was read: TGTGCCAGCAGCCGGACTGGGGAAGAC.

Ten or more counts support this clone. The gene names here belong to mouse. The sequenced fragment ends 4 residues before the CDR3 boundary, so the rest is inferred from the germline J gene. The V call is TRBV13-2, the J call TRBJ2-3, with 9 bases identical to TRBD2. Germline trimming cut 0 bases from V and 3 bases from J; bases unmatched to any gene: 5. This CDR3 comprises 16 residues. In germline, CDR1 is NNHNN, CDR2 SYGAGS (reference sequence). CDR3 DNA (partial): TGTGCCAGCGGTGATGTGACTGGGGGTGGAGCAGAA. It yields the protein CASGDVTGGGAE. The full CDR3 reads CASGDVTGGGAETLYF.

There are many counts of this clone. The gene names here belong to mouse. The sequence runs out 4 residues before the end of the CDR3; the remainder is reconstructed from the germline J gene. V is TRBV31 and J is TRBJ1-2, with 10 bases aligning to TRBD1. Germline V gives CDR1 GKSSPN, CDR2 SITVG. CDR3 length: 14 residues. V gave up 3 bases and J gave up 1 base; unmatched junction bases: 2. The CDR3 loop reads CAWRGQGRNSDYTF. The covered CDR3 bases are TGTGCCTGGAGGGGACAGGGGAGAAACTCC.

Worth noting for this clone: Here the gene names and germline are mouse. The read gets to within 4 residues of the CDR3 end, and the germline J gene fills in the rest. This same CDR3 is encoded by further DNA sequences in the sample. The chain couples TRBV31 to TRBJ2-5; 9 bases agree with TRBD2. Germline lookup yields CDR1 GKSSPN and CDR2 SITVG. The CDR3 extends over 14 amino acids. J was trimmed by 2 bases and V by 0 bases; bases with no gene match: 0. CDR3 loop: CAWSLLGGQDTQYF. CDR3 DNA (partial): TGTGCCTGGAGTCTACTGGGGGGCCAAGAC.

This clone was found many times. Mouse names are used for the genes. The read is 3 residues too short to cover the CDR3 end, so that end is filled in from the germline J gene. This chain uses TRBV19 with TRBJ1-6, with 9 bases identical to TRBD1. TRBJ1-6 is an ORF for which the function is uncertain. Germline assignment: CDR1 FNHDT and CDR2 SITEND (reference sequence). The CDR3 spans 16 residues. J was trimmed by 3 bases and V by 5 bases; bases with no gene match: 6. CDR3: CASSPGTGSYNSPLYF. The CDR3 bases that were read are TGTGCCAGCAGCCCAGGGACAGGGAGCTATAATTCGCCC.

This clone was recorded at least ten times. The germline and genes are mouse ones. The read terminates 4 residues ahead of where the CDR3 ends, so the germline J gene completes it. The V call is TRBV31, the J call TRBJ2-3; D is ambiguous. This CDR3 contains 14 residues. Germline V gives CDR1 GKSSPN, CDR2 SITVG. V was shortened by 0 bases and J by 1 base, with 8 bases between the two germline ends. The CDR3 reads CAWSLVWGAETLYF. The CDR3 DNA, read in part, is TGTGCCTGGAGTCTAGTGTGGGGTGCAGAA.

The table lists this clone with many counts. Each gene name is a mouse one. The sequence runs out 4 residues before the end of the CDR3; the remainder is reconstructed from the germline J gene. V gene TRBV13-2 combines with J gene TRBJ2-3; 8 nucleotides line up with TRBD2. With 0 bases clipped from V and 0 bases from J, the junction kept 3 bases outside the gene matches. Per the germline V gene, CDR1 is NNHNN and CDR2 is SYGAGS (reference sequence). The CDR3 consists of 16 residues. The sequenced part of the CDR3 DNA is TGTGCCAGCGGTGATGAGGGGGGGGCTAGTGCAGAA. As protein: CASGDEGGASAE. The entire CDR3 protein is CASGDEGGASAETLYF.

There are many counts of this clone. The germline and genes are mouse ones. The read terminates 4 residues before the CDR3 end, so the remaining end is supplied by the germline J gene. V is TRBV13-2 and J is TRBJ2-2, with TRBD2 matching over 7 bases. Germline V gene lookup returns CDR1 NNHNN and CDR2 SYGAGS (reference sequence). The CDR3 contains 16 residues. Trimming cost V 0 bases and J 1 base; bases outside gene matches: 3. The CDR3 is CASGDAPGGNTGQLYF. The sequenced CDR3 bases are TGTGCCAGCGGTGATGCCCCTGGGGGAAACACCGGG.

Relative to its sample, this clone is medium-sized. Gene names denote mouse genes. The CDR3 end falls 4 residues outside the read, so it is completed with the germline J gene. V usage is TRBV1 and J usage is TRBJ1-1, with 9 bases identical to TRBD1. The CDR3 has 12 amino acids. The germline V gene has CDR1 NSQYPW and CDR2 LRSPGD (reference sequence). The sequenced part of the CDR3 DNA is TGCACCTGCAGTGCGGACAGGGGA. This encodes CTCSADRG. The full-length CDR3 reads as CTCSADRGEVFF.

On this clone itself: Gene names and germline match the mouse. The CDR3 goes on 4 residues after the read ends, and that part is filled in from the germline J gene. The rearrangement uses TRBV13-2 and TRBJ2-5; 9 positions match TRBD2. V shed 2 bases, J shed 2 bases, and the junction held 6 bases outside the gene matches. Germline V gene data show CDR1 as NNHNN and CDR2 as SYGAGS (reference sequence). The CDR3 runs to 16 residues. CDR3 loop: CASGEAWGGGQDTQYF. CDR3 bases read: TGTGCCAGCGGTGAAGCATGGGGGGGCGGCCAAGAC.

By its share, this clone is medium-sized (0.01 to 0.1%). Any gene name here is a mouse gene name. The read comes to an end 4 residues before the CDR3 does, leaving the germline J gene to fill in the end. The chain links TRBV17 to TRBJ2-7, with TRBD1 identical over 8 bases. J gave up 1 base and V 0 bases, and 2 bases lay outside the gene matches. In germline, CDR1 is MNHDT, CDR2 YYDKIL. CDR3 size: 15 residues. The CDR3: CASSRDRTGSYEQYF. The CDR3 DNA, read in part, is TGTGCTAGCAGTAGAGATCGGACAGGGTCCTAT.

By frequency in the sample, this clone is medium-sized. The listed genes are named as in mouse. CDR3 bases read: TGCACCTGCAGTGCAGGCGGGGGGGCGCAA. Translated: CTCSAGGGAQ. From start to end, the CDR3 is CTCSAGGGAQEVFF. This chain joins TRBV1 and TRBJ1-1; D may be TRBD1 (6 bases). The missing CDR3 end, 4 residues past where the read stops, is filled in from the germline J gene. Germline V CDR1 and CDR2: NSQYPW, LRSPGD (reference sequence). The CDR3 has 14 amino acids.

This clone was found many times. Gene labels here are mouse ones. The read comes to an end 4 residues before the CDR3 does, leaving the germline J gene to fill in the end. The J gene is TRBJ2-2, the V gene TRBV13-1, with TRBD2 matching 8 bases. Germline V lookup: CDR1 NSHNY, CDR2 SYGAGN. This CDR3 has 16 residues. The trim removed 1 base at V and 4 bases at J, leaving 6 bases unmatched. CDR3 DNA (partial): TGTGCCAGCAGTGATCTGGGGGGCGCCGGCACCGGG. Its protein is CASSDLGGAGTG. The CDR3 in full is CASSDLGGAGTGQLYF.

This clone was seen ten or more times. Genes and germline are mouse. The read ends 4 residues early relative to the CDR3; the germline J gene fills the gap. The gene calls are TRBV14 and TRBJ2-7; 7 bases line up with TRBD1. Trimming took 0 bases from V and 0 from J; bases not matched to a gene: 3. Germline V gene lookup returns CDR1 SGHDT and CDR2 FRDEAV. CDR3 length: 15 amino acids. The CDR3 sequence: CASSFFGTVSYEQYF. Incomplete CDR3 DNA: TGTGCCAGCAGTTTCTTTGGGACAGTCTCCTAT.

Within the sample, this clone is medium-sized (0.01 to 0.1%). Any gene name here is a mouse gene name. The read stops 4 residues short of the end of the CDR3; the missing end is completed from the germline J gene. The chain combines TRBV13-3 with TRBJ1-1, with 7 bases lining up with TRBD1. The V gene's germline CDR1 is NNHDY and CDR2 SYVADS. The length of the CDR3 is 13 residues. V was clipped by 3 bases and J by 2 bases; unmatched bases: 1. CDR3 DNA, as far as it was read: TGTGCCAGCAGTGGACAGGGCAACACA. Translated, it gives CASSGQGNT. The whole CDR3 protein is CASSGQGNTEVFF.

This clone was recorded at least ten times. Gene names and germline refer to mouse. The read is 4 residues too short to cover the CDR3 end, so that end is filled in from the germline J gene. This chain uses TRBV13-3 with TRBJ1-2, with 10 positions matching TRBD1. The germline V gene encodes CDR1 NNHDY and CDR2 SYVADS. The CDR3 spans 13 residues. After removal of 7 bases from V and 2 bases from J, the junction contained 2 bases not matched to a gene. The CDR3 bases that were read are TGTGCCAGCGGGGGACAGGGGAACTCC. Translation: CASGGQGNS. From start to end, the CDR3 is CASGGQGNSDYTF.

This clone has a count of ten or more. Germline and genes: mouse. The sequence runs out 3 residues before the end of the CDR3; the remainder is reconstructed from the germline J gene. This rearrangement joins TRBV19 to TRBJ1-6, with D uncertain. TRBJ1-6 is sorted into the ORF group, with uncertain function. CDR3 length: 13 amino acids. The ends were cut back, 2 bases at V and 4 bases at J, with 4 bases in the middle. Germline loops: CDR1 FNHDT, CDR2 SITEND (reference sequence). CDR3 DNA (partial): TGTGCCAGCAGTATCAGGTATAATTCGCCC. Amino acid sequence: CASSIRYNSP. The complete CDR3 sequence is CASSIRYNSPLYF.

This clone was observed many times. Genes and germline come from the mouse. The CDR3 goes on 4 residues after the read ends, and that part is filled in from the germline J gene. The gene calls are TRBV14 and TRBJ2-1, with 11 nucleotides matching TRBD2. Trimming at V came to 5 bases and at J to 3 bases, leaving 7 bases not matched to a gene. Germline-derived CDR1 and CDR2 are SGHDT and FRDEAV. The CDR3 spans 16 residues. The CDR3 here is CASSSNWGGAYAEQFF. The DNA read from the CDR3 is TGTGCCAGCAGCTCAAACTGGGGGGGCGCCTATGCT. The variable domain in full, with the rest retrieved from reference TRBV14 and TRBJ2-1, is EAGVTQSPRYAVLQEGQAVSFWCDPISGHDTLYWYQQPRDQGPQLLVYFRDEAVIDNSQLPSDRFSAVRPKGTNSTLKIQSAKQGDTATYLCASSSNWGGAYAEQFFGPGTRLTVL.

To note about this clone: Mouse names are used for the genes. From the germline J gene comes the end of the CDR3, since the read stops 4 residues before it. The V and J genes are TRBV31 and TRBJ1-2, with a weak D call TRBD1 (5 bases). Germline assignment: CDR1 GKSSPN and CDR2 SITVG. This CDR3 comprises 14 residues. V lost 0 bases and J 0 bases, leaving 8 bases between the germline ends. The CDR3 region is CAWSLRTTNSDYTF. CDR3 DNA (partial): TGTGCCTGGAGTCTCAGGACAACAAACTCC.

This clone has ten or more counts. Gene names are mouse gene names. The CDR3 spells CASSIPDRGANTGQLYF. Partial CDR3 DNA: TGTGCCAGCAGTATCCCTGACAGGGGTGCAAACACCGGG. The J gene is TRBJ2-2, the V gene TRBV19; 8 bases fit TRBD1. The read gets to within 4 residues of the CDR3 end, and the germline J gene fills in the rest. Germline V lookup: CDR1 FNHDT, CDR2 SITEND (reference sequence). The CDR3 is made up of 17 amino acids. With V trimmed by 2 bases and J by 0 bases, 6 bases remained unmatched.

The table lists this clone with many counts. Genes here carry mouse names. Read sequence stops 4 residues before the CDR3 end, and the germline J gene provides the missing end. The rearrangement uses TRBV13-1 and TRBJ2-5, with no clear D. CDR3 size: 13 residues. CDR1 and CDR2 (germline): NSHNY, SYGAGN. The V gene lost 1 base and the J gene lost 1 base, with 4 bases spanning the gap. The CDR3 loop is CASSDYYQDTQYF. The CDR3 DNA, read in part, is TGTGCCAGCAGTGATTACTACCAAGAC.

The sample holds a few counts of this clone. These gene names are mouse names. The read terminates 3 residues before the CDR3 end, so the remaining end is supplied by the germline J gene. The chain joins TRBV1 to TRBJ1-6; 11 nucleotides match TRBD1. TRBJ1-6 is an ORF; its function is uncertain. Germline loops: CDR1 NSQYPW, CDR2 LRSPGD (reference sequence). V shed 1 base and J 8 bases; nucleotides not matched to a gene: 4. The CDR3 loop spans 16 amino acids. The CDR3 spells CTCSAGTGGVDSPLYF. The CDR3 bases that were read are TGCACCTGCAGTGCAGGGACAGGGGGCGTAGATTCGCCC.

This clone was counted many times. Gene names are the mouse ones. The missing CDR3 end, 4 residues past where the read stops, is filled in from the germline J gene. The rearrangement joins TRBV31 to TRBJ2-7; perhaps TRBD1 as D (6 bases). The CDR3 spans 14 residues. With 2 bases removed from V and 0 bases from J, the gap between germline ends came to 11 bases. In germline, CDR1 is GKSSPN, CDR2 SITVG. Partial CDR3 DNA: TGTGCCTGGAGTTCCGGGGACAACTCCTAT. It translates to CAWSSGDNSY. The CDR3 in its entirety is CAWSSGDNSYEQYF.

This clone was observed at least ten times. The genes are named according to mouse. The read comes to an end 4 residues before the CDR3 does, leaving the germline J gene to fill in the end. The V call is TRBV13-3, the J call TRBJ2-5; D possibly corresponds to TRBD1 (6 bases). Germline CDR1 NNHDY, CDR2 SYVADS. The CDR3 covers 13 residues. The DNA read from the CDR3 is TGTGCCAGCAGTGGAGGGGGAGGCGAC. It codes for CASSGGGGD. The CDR3 in its entirety is CASSGGGGDTQYF.

Relative to its sample, this clone is medium-sized. Each gene name is a mouse one. The CDR3 is cut off 4 residues early in the read; its end comes from the germline J gene. The rearrangement uses TRBV13-3 and TRBJ2-1, with TRBD2 matching over 11 bases. The V gene's germline CDR1 is NNHDY and CDR2 SYVADS. The CDR3 length is 18 residues. V dropped 0 bases and J dropped 1; count of bases not matched to a gene: 6. The sequenced part of the CDR3 DNA is TGTGCCAGCAGTGATGCAGAGGGACTGGGGGAGAACTATGCT. This encodes CASSDAEGLGENYA. The whole CDR3 protein reads CASSDAEGLGENYAEQFF.

Worth noting for this clone: Gene names are mouse gene names. From the germline J gene comes the end of the CDR3, since the read stops 4 residues before it. The chain combines TRBV31 with TRBJ2-4, with D tentatively TRBD2 (6 bases). The CDR3 contains 13 residues. V lost 3 bases to trimming and J lost 1 base, with 8 bases between them. The germline V gene encodes CDR1 GKSSPN and CDR2 SITVG. The CDR3 reads CAWSPGGQNTLYF. Partial CDR3 DNA: TGTGCCTGGAGCCCTGGGGGTCAAAAC. Full variable domain (remainder filled in from reference TRBV31 and TRBJ2-4): AQTIHQWPVAEIKAVGSPLSLGCTIKGKSSPNLYWYWQATGGTLQQLFYSITVGQVESVVQLNLSASRPKDDQFILSTEKLLLSHSGFYLCAWSPGGQNTLYFGAGTRLSVL.